A single sample gave rise to the 10 T cell receptor beta chains below, sequenced in a study of T cell responses to AZD1222 COVID-19 vaccine. Only in-frame clones appear in the TCRdb table, and some are missing; sequencing was by immunoSEQ multiplex PCR. The sample consists of some 150,000 clones, approximately 83% of them appearing once. Sequenced material: peripheral blood, taken on day 0 of AZD1222 vaccination. The receptors stem from an adult in good health.

The chain uses TRBV19 and TRBJ2-7, with D unresolved. This CDR3 has 12 amino acids. Germline values: CDR1 LNHDA, CDR2 SQIVND (reference sequence). V lost 5 bases, J lost 1 base, and 6 bases lay in between. DNA for the CDR3: TGTGCCAGTAGTGGGCGATCCTACGAGCAGTACTTC. As protein: CASSGRSYEQYF.

This clone appeared a single time. The chain links TRBV6-5 to TRBJ1-4; D might be TRBD1 (5 bases). The CDR3 has 15 amino acids. Per the germline V gene, CDR1 is MNHEY and CDR2 is SVGAGI. Trimming removed 6 bases from V and 4 bases from J, with 15 bases in between. CDR3 nucleotide sequence: TGTGCCAGCAGGGGGGGAGGGACCGTTAATGAAAAACTGTTTTTT. It encodes CASRGGGTVNEKLFF.

This clone appeared a single time. This sequence joins TRBV6-5 and TRBJ1-2, with 10 bases identical to TRBD1. After removal of 6 bases from V and 6 bases from J, the junction contained 7 bases not matched to a gene. Germline V gene lookup returns CDR1 MNHEY and CDR2 SVGAGI. The length of the CDR3 is 14 residues. The CDR3 DNA is TGTGCCAGCAGGGCCTCCGGGACAGGGGATGGCTACACCTTC. It translates to CASRASGTGDGYTF.

The genes are TRBV5-1 and TRBJ2-2; D uncertain. The CDR3 is 13 amino acids. V dropped 1 base and J dropped 5 bases, with 6 bases sitting between them. The germline V gene encodes CDR1 SGHRS and CDR2 YFSETQ. The CDR3 DNA sequence: TGCGCCAGCAGCTTGATCGAAACCGGGGAGCTGTTTTTT. Its translation: CASSLIETGELFF.

The genes are TRBV6-5 and TRBJ1-6; D is undetermined. Trimming pared 6 bases from V and 8 bases from J, leaving 14 bases between. CDR1 is MNHEY and CDR2 is SVGAGI in the germline V gene. The CDR3 has 14 residues. CDR3 nucleotides: TGTGCCAGCAGAACCGGGAGCCCGTATTCACCCCTCCACTTT. The encoded protein is CASRTGSPYSPLHF.

The chain is built from TRBV5-1 and TRBJ2-7; 7 nucleotides agree with TRBD2. Unmatched junction bases numbered 19, after V lost 4 bases and J lost 6 bases. CDR3 length: 17 residues. CDR1 SGHRS and CDR2 YFSETQ come from the germline V gene. CDR3 nucleotides: TGCGCCAGCAGCCCGTTTTCGCCCCCCGGACTAGTGCCCGAGCAGTACTTC. Its protein is CASSPFSPPGLVPEQYF.

The chain recombines TRBV5-4 with TRBJ2-1; 12 nucleotides agree with TRBD2. Trimming at V came to 0 bases and at J to 0 bases, leaving 7 bases not matched to a gene. CDR1 SGHNT and CDR2 YYREEE come from the germline V gene (reference sequence). CDR3 length: 19 residues. The CDR3 region is CASSLALLAGGISYNEQFF. CDR3 bases: TGTGCCAGCAGCTTGGCCTTACTAGCGGGAGGTATCTCCTACAATGAGCAGTTCTTC.

CDR3 residues: CASSESGGVYEQYF. The CDR3 nucleotides are TGTGCCAGCAGTGAGTCCGGGGGAGTCTACGAGCAGTACTTC. The rearrangement uses TRBV2 and TRBJ2-7, with D perhaps TRBD2 (6 bases). V was shortened by 3 bases and J by 3 bases, with 12 bases between the two germline ends. CDR1 and CDR2 from the germline V gene are SNHLY and FYNNEI. The CDR3 runs 14 residues.

The CDR3 nucleotides are TGCAGCGTCTCCCTTGGGGACAGGGGGCAGTACTTC. The encoded protein is CSVSLGDRGQYF. V is TRBV29-1 and J is TRBJ2-7; 10 nucleotides match TRBD1. V shed 6 bases, J shed 9 bases, and the junction held 8 bases outside the gene matches. Germline V lookup: CDR1 SQVTM, CDR2 ANQGSEA. The CDR3 is made up of 12 amino acids.

The rearrangement joins TRBV6-4 to TRBJ2-1, with no clear D. The V and J ends lost 6 bases and 4 bases respectively, with 10 bases between them. Germline V lookup: CDR1 MRHNA, CDR2 SNTAGT. This CDR3 spans 13 amino acids. The CDR3 protein is CASSQTDYNEQFF. The DNA for the CDR3 is TGTGCCAGCAGCCAAACAGATTACAATGAGCAGTTCTTC.